Listed below are T cell receptor beta chains from one sample, sequenced in a study of blood T cell repertoires in COVID-19. Using immunoSEQ multiplex PCR, the repertoire was profiled, and TCRdb retains in-frame clones only, with some absent. The sample consists of around 280,000 clones, around 87% of them appearing once. The material sequenced was peripheral blood. Receptor source: a man between 70 and 80 years old with acute or convalescent COVID-19. Both conserved end residues are part of each CDR3. D genes are given only for firm matches. A row's size may be missing; if present it is once, few, many or a size class.

clone size: -; J gene: TRBJ2-1; D gene: -; V gene: TRBV10-2; CDR3 DNA: TGCGCCAGTCTGCGTGTGGGGAGGCCGAATGAGCAGTTCTTC; CDR3 protein: CASLRVGRPNEQFF
clone size: -; J gene: TRBJ2-3; D gene: TRBD2; V gene: TRBV5-1; CDR3 DNA: TGCGCCAGCAGCTTTTCGGTAGCGGGGGTCACAGATACGCAGTATTTT; CDR3 protein: CASSFSVAGVTDTQYF
clone size: -; J gene: TRBJ1-6; D gene: -; V gene: TRBV7-8; CDR3 DNA: TGTGCCAGCAGCGGAGGGGCAGCCTATTCACCCCTCCACTTT; CDR3 protein: CASSGGAAYSPLHF
clone size: -; J gene: TRBJ2-2; D gene: -; V gene: TRBV19; CDR3 DNA: TGTGCCAGTAGCCGACCGGGCAGGGGGGACACCGGGGAGCTGTTTTTT; CDR3 protein: CASSRPGRGDTGELFF
clone size: -; J gene: TRBJ1-1; D gene: TRBD1; V gene: TRBV10-2; CDR3 DNA: TGCGCCGTTCAGCAACAGGGGATCTCTGAAGCTTTCTTT; CDR3 protein: CAVQQQGISEAFF
clone size: -; J gene: TRBJ2-7; D gene: -; V gene: TRBV7-2; CDR3 DNA: TGTGCCAGCGGGGCCGGCCAAGGGGGCTCCTACGAGCAGTACTTC; CDR3 protein: CASGAGQGGSYEQYF
clone size: -; J gene: TRBJ1-4; D gene: TRBD1; V gene: TRBV7-9; CDR3 DNA: TGTGCCAGCAGCTTACATCAGGGGGCGGAAAAACTGTTTTTT; CDR3 protein: CASSLHQGAEKLFF
clone size: -; J gene: TRBJ2-3; D gene: -; V gene: TRBV11-2; CDR3 DNA: TGTGCCAGCAGCTTTACGGGAAAAACAGATACGCAGTATTTT; CDR3 protein: CASSFTGKTDTQYF
clone size: -; J gene: TRBJ2-1; D gene: -; V gene: TRBV29-1; CDR3 DNA: TGCAGCGTTGACCAGGTTGGCGATGAGCAGTTCTTC; CDR3 protein: CSVDQVGDEQFF
clone size: once; J gene: TRBJ1-6; D gene: TRBD1; V gene: TRBV7-2; CDR3 DNA: TGTGCCAGCAGCCCGACAGGGGTCGGTACACCCCTCCACTTT; CDR3 protein: CASSPTGVGTPLHF
clone size: -; J gene: TRBJ1-5; D gene: TRBD1; V gene: TRBV6-1; CDR3 DNA: TGTGCCAGCAGTGCGGGACAGGGGGCCCCGAGCAATCAGCCCCAGCATTTT; CDR3 protein: CASSAGQGAPSNQPQHF
clone size: -; J gene: TRBJ1-6; D gene: -; V gene: TRBV7-2; CDR3 DNA: TGTGCCAGCAGCGTTGACAGGCCCTATAATTCACCCCTCCACTTT; CDR3 protein: CASSVDRPYNSPLHF
clone size: -; J gene: TRBJ2-5; D gene: -; V gene: TRBV7-2; CDR3 DNA: TGTGCCAGCAGCTTAAGGCGGATCCAAGAGACCCAGTACTTC; CDR3 protein: CASSLRRIQETQYF
clone size: -; J gene: TRBJ2-1; D gene: TRBD2; V gene: TRBV29-1; CDR3 DNA: TGCAGCGTTGAAATGCTAGCGGGGACCTCCTACAATGAGCAGTTCTTC; CDR3 protein: CSVEMLAGTSYNEQFF
clone size: -; J gene: TRBJ2-5; D gene: -; V gene: TRBV15; CDR3 DNA: TGTGCCACCAGCAGAAGCGTTTTGGAGACCCAGTACTTC; CDR3 protein: CATSRSVLETQYF
clone size: -; J gene: TRBJ2-1; D gene: TRBD1; V gene: TRBV5-1; CDR3 DNA: TGCGCCAGCAGCGTAAACCCGGCGGGGGACAGGGGGGGTAATGAGCAGTTCTTC; CDR3 protein: CASSVNPAGDRGGNEQFF
clone size: -; J gene: TRBJ2-1; D gene: TRBD2; V gene: TRBV19; CDR3 DNA: TGTGCCAGTAGTACAGCTGGACTAGGGATTGAGCAGTTCTTC; CDR3 protein: CASSTAGLGIEQFF
clone size: -; J gene: TRBJ1-6; D gene: -; V gene: TRBV7-2; CDR3 DNA: TGTGCCAGCAGCTTAGACAGATACTATTCACCCCTCCACTTT; CDR3 protein: CASSLDRYYSPLHF
clone size: once; J gene: TRBJ1-2; D gene: TRBD1; V gene: TRBV5-6; CDR3 DNA: TGTGCCAGCAGCTCGACAGGGGGCGATGGCTACACCTTC; CDR3 protein: CASSSTGGDGYTF
clone size: -; J gene: TRBJ2-1; D gene: -; V gene: TRBV2; CDR3 DNA: TGTGCCAGCCGCCCGTCCTTACTAGTTTACAATGAGCAGTTCTTC; CDR3 protein: CASRPSLLVYNEQFF
clone size: -; J gene: TRBJ1-6; D gene: TRBD1; V gene: TRBV28; CDR3 DNA: TGTGCCAGCAGTTTTGGGACAGGACATAATTCACCCCTCCACTTT; CDR3 protein: CASSFGTGHNSPLHF
clone size: -; J gene: TRBJ1-5; D gene: -; V gene: TRBV7-9; CDR3 DNA: TGTGCCAGCAGCGAAGGGAGCCGACCCCAGCATTTT; CDR3 protein: CASSEGSRPQHF
clone size: -; J gene: TRBJ1-2; D gene: TRBD1; V gene: TRBV28; CDR3 DNA: TGTGCCAGCAGCCCCCAGGGGGCCTCTGGCTACACCTTC; CDR3 protein: CASSPQGASGYTF
clone size: -; J gene: TRBJ2-5; D gene: -; V gene: TRBV6-5; CDR3 DNA: TGTGCCAGTTTCTGGGGGGGCTCGGCAGAGACCCAGTACTTC; CDR3 protein: CASFWGGSAETQYF
clone size: -; J gene: TRBJ2-3; D gene: TRBD2; V gene: TRBV9; CDR3 DNA: TGTGCCAGCAACCTCGGGGGGGTCAGCACAGATACGCAGTATTTT; CDR3 protein: CASNLGGVSTDTQYF
clone size: -; J gene: TRBJ2-5; D gene: TRBD2; V gene: TRBV11-2; CDR3 DNA: TGTGCCAGCAGCTTATTAGCGGGAGGGGAACAGACCCAGTACTTC; CDR3 protein: CASSLLAGGEQTQYF
clone size: -; J gene: TRBJ1-1; D gene: TRBD1; V gene: TRBV6-4; CDR3 DNA: TGTGCCAGCAGTGCCCTCCCGGGACAGGGGCGGCAAGCTTTCTTT; CDR3 protein: CASSALPGQGRQAFF
clone size: -; J gene: TRBJ2-1; D gene: TRBD1; V gene: TRBV5-4; CDR3 DNA: TGTGCCAGCGGACGGGACAGTATCAATGAGCAGTTCTTC; CDR3 protein: CASGRDSINEQFF
clone size: -; J gene: TRBJ2-7; D gene: -; V gene: TRBV28; CDR3 DNA: TGTGCCAGCAGCAGCCCCGGGCAGGGCTACGAGCAGTACTTC; CDR3 protein: CASSSPGQGYEQYF
clone size: -; J gene: TRBJ2-3; D gene: TRBD2; V gene: TRBV5-1; CDR3 DNA: TGCGCCAGCAGCTTGCCTAGCGGGGGGGCTACAGATACGCAGTATTTT; CDR3 protein: CASSLPSGGATDTQYF
clone size: -; J gene: TRBJ2-7; D gene: TRBD1; V gene: TRBV6-5; CDR3 DNA: TGTGCCAGCACTGTGGACAGGGCTGAACAAGAGCAGTACTTC; CDR3 protein: CASTVDRAEQEQYF
clone size: -; J gene: TRBJ1-5; D gene: -; V gene: TRBV15; CDR3 DNA: TGTGCCACCAGCAGAGATCCCCCCATCATCAATCAGCCCCAGCATTTT; CDR3 protein: CATSRDPPIINQPQHF
clone size: -; J gene: TRBJ1-4; D gene: -; V gene: TRBV7-9; CDR3 DNA: TGTGCCAGCAGCCCGTCAGTGGGGAGTGAAAAACTGTTTTTT; CDR3 protein: CASSPSVGSEKLFF
clone size: -; J gene: TRBJ2-5; D gene: TRBD1; V gene: TRBV12-3/TRBV12-4; CDR3 DNA: TGTGCCAGCAGAAGGACAGGCGGAGAGACCCAGTACTTC; CDR3 protein: CASRRTGGETQYF
clone size: -; J gene: TRBJ1-6; D gene: -; V gene: TRBV4-1; CDR3 DNA: TGCGCCAGCAGCCAAGATGCGAATTCACCCCTCCACTTT; CDR3 protein: CASSQDANSPLHF
clone size: -; J gene: TRBJ1-2; D gene: -; V gene: TRBV3-1/TRBV3-2; CDR3 DNA: TGTGCCAGCAGCCAAGAAGACAGCTATGGCTACACCTTC; CDR3 protein: CASSQEDSYGYTF